This T cell receptor (beta chain) was obtained from a study of Ad26.COV2.S vaccination and SARS-CoV-2 variants. Study background: The donor belonged to the COV1001 Ad26.COV2.S trial arm.

Treatment denoted: 15 to 20 received Ad26.COV2.S at low or high dose, single or two shots; 5 received placebo; per-sample allocation not given. Collection of the samples took place on day 63 after the first injection of vaccine or placebo. Method: immunoSEQ multiplex PCR; TCRdb's copy keeps in-frame clones and lacks some. The sample records roughly 350,000 clones, around 87% being singletons. Germline V lookup: CDR1 LGHNA, CDR2 YSLEER. V lost 7 bases, J lost 7 bases, and 7 bases stayed unmatched. CDR3 length: 14 residues. Sample: peripheral blood, taken in a trial of Ad26.COV2.S vaccine versus placebo. This clonotype was sampled from a person aged 18-65 years who received the Ad26.COV2.S COVID-19 vaccine or a placebo. The chain has TRBV4-3 and TRBJ1-1, with 12 nucleotides matching TRBD1. CDR3: CASMRGQGAVEAFF. The CDR3, as DNA: TGCGCCAGCATGAGGGGACAGGGGGCTGTTGAAGCTTTCTTT.